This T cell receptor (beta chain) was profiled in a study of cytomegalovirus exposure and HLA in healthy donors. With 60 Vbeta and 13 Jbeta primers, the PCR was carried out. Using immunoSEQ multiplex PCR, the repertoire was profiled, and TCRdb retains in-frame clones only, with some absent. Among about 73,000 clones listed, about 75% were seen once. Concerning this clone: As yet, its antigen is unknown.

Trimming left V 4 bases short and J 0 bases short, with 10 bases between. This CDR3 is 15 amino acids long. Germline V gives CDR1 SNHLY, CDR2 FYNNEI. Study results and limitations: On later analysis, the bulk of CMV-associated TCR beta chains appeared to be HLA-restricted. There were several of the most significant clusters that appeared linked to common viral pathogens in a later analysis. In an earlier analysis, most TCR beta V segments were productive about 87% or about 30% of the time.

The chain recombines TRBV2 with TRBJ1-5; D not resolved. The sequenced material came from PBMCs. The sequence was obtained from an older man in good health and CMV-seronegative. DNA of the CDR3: TGTGCCAGCAGTGCCAGCGAATTTAGCAATCAGCCCCAGCATTTT. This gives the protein CASSASEFSNQPQHF.